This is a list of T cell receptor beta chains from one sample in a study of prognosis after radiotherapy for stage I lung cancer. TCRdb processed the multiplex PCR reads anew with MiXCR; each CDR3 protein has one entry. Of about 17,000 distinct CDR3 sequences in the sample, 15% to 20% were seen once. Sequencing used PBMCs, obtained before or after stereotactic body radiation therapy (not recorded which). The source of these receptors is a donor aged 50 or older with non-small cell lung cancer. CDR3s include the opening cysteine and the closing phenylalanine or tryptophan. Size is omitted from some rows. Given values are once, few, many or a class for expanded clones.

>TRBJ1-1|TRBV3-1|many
CASSQRDGYTEAFF
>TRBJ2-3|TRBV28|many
CASSDRTDTQYF
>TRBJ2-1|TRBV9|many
CASQRASGHNEQFF
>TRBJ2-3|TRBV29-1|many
CSGSGGVGTDTQYF
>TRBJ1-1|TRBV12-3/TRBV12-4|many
CASSARRHMNTEAFF
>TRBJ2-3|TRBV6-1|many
CASRQYSTGADTQYF
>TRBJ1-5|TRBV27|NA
CASSIRDWGETQNF
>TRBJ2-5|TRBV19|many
CASSNPHSGDKETQYF
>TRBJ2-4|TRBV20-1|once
CSAQHLVGTCGTKNIQYF
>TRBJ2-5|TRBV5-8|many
CASSRTGAGETQYF
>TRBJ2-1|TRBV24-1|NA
CATSSEGTVLDEQFF
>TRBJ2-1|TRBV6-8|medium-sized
CASSNRRLIIGNNEQFF
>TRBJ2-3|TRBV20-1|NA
CSASGGTLVTDTQYF
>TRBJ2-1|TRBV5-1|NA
CASSKGLAGYEQFF
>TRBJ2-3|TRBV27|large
CASNSRVTSTDTQYF
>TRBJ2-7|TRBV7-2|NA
CASSQEVGSIYEQYF
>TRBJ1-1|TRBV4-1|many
CASSQDFQGHMNTEAFF
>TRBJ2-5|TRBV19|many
CASSLRGQGSRETQYF
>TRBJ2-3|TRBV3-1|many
CASSPPRVSFSDTQYF
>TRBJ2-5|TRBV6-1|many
CASSPGVNQETQYF
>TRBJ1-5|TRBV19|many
CASSPPRQSNQPQHF
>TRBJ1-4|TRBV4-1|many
CASSARDIQEKLFF
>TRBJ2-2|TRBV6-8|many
CASSYSMNTGELFF
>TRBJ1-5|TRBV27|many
CASSFGGSSNQPQHF
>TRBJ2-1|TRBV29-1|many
CSVEIRQGAGNEQFF
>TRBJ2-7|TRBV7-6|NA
CASSAGTSGRPSSYEQYF
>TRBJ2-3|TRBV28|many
CASSLRYGSTTDTQYF
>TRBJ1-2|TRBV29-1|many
CSVETGFLNYGYTF
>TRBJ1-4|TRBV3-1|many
CASTHHEGGEKLFF